These 20 T cell receptor beta chains were sequenced from one sample in a study of T cells in Graves' hyperthyroidism and ophthalmopathy. Amplified TCR beta CDR3 regions came from RNA transcripts. The study used the HTBI primer set for a first-round RT-PCR of the TCR CDR3. TCRdb reprocessed the multiplex PCR reads with MiXCR, giving one entry per CDR3 protein. The table includes 480,000 or so distinct CDR3 sequences, around an eighth detected once. Sequenced material: blood. Receptor source: a woman aged 18-30 years with Graves' hyperthyroidism.

Many counts were recorded for this clonotype. The chain joins TRBV30 to TRBJ2-5; 7 bases agree with TRBD1. The length of the CDR3 is 14 residues. With 2 bases clipped from V and 0 bases from J, the junction kept 3 bases outside the gene matches. CDR1 and CDR2 (germline): GTSNPN, SVGIG (reference sequence). DNA of the CDR3: TGTGCCTGGAGTAGGGGACAGTACCAAGAGACCCAGTACTTC. Encoded protein: CAWSRGQYQETQYF.

J is TRBJ2-5 and V is TRBV20-1; D is possibly TRBD2 (6 bases). Germline V gene data show CDR1 as DFQATT and CDR2 as SNEGSKA (reference sequence). The CDR3 has 14 amino acids. Trimming removed 2 bases from V and 1 base from J, with 11 bases in between. The chain's CDR3 is CSARPGVRQETQYF. CDR3 DNA: TGCAGTGCTAGACCGGGAGTTCGCCAAGAGACCCAGTACTTC.

The CDR3 loop is CAISELDSSREQYV. The CDR3 DNA reads as TGTGCCATCAGTGAGCTGGACTCCTCTCGGGAGCAGTACGTC. The V gene is TRBV10-3, the J gene TRBJ2-1; D perhaps matches TRBD2 (5 bases). The DNA end is more similar to TRBJ2-7, so the J call may be wrong. Per germline, CDR1 ENHRY and CDR2 SYGVKD. This CDR3 comprises 14 residues.

This clonotype was seen only a few times. The V and J genes are TRBV29-1 and TRBJ2-5; 15 nucleotides agree with TRBD2. Germline CDR1 and CDR2: SQVTM and ANQGSEA. This CDR3 has 17 residues. V lost 1 base, J lost 3 bases, and 6 bases stayed unmatched. CDR3 nucleotide sequence: TGCAGCGTTGAAGCCGGACTAGCGGGGGGGCCCAAAGAGACCCAGTACTTC. Its protein product is CSVEAGLAGGPKETQYF.

Points on this clonotype: A read error is possible here, since a much larger clone lies one base away. The chain recombines TRBV7-3 with TRBJ2-7; D ambiguous. The germline V and J ends were trimmed by 10 bases and 5 bases, with 9 bases remaining between them. Germline V gives CDR1 SGHTA, CDR2 FQGTGA. The CDR3 is 10 residues long. In DNA form, the CDR3 reads TGTGCCACCGACATCCACGAGCAGTACTTC. It encodes CATDIHEQYF.

This clonotype was seen ten or more times. V is TRBV19 and J is TRBJ1-1; D remains ambiguous. The CDR3 consists of 17 residues. Germline V gene data show CDR1 as LNHDA and CDR2 as SQIVND (reference sequence). V was clipped by 3 bases and J by 1 base, with 18 bases between them. CDR3 loop: CASSMFEWGFGNTEAFF. CDR3 in DNA: TGTGCCAGTAGTATGTTCGAGTGGGGATTTGGGAACACTGAAGCTTTCTTT.

This clonotype occurred many times. The genes are TRBV5-1 and TRBJ2-6, with D tentatively TRBD1 (5 bases). This CDR3 spans 17 amino acids. Per the germline V gene, CDR1 is SGHRS and CDR2 is YFSETQ. Trimming took off 0 bases at V and 1 base at J, with 11 bases between the two ends. The DNA for the CDR3 is TGCGCCAGCAGCTTGGGACAGTTTACTTCTGGGGCCAACGTCCTGACTTTC. It is translated as CASSLGQFTSGANVLTF.

At least ten counts were recorded for this clonotype. The V call is TRBV20-1, the J call TRBJ1-2, with D hard to call. From germline, CDR1 is DFQATT and CDR2 SNEGSKA (reference sequence). V was trimmed by 0 bases and J by 5 bases, leaving 10 bases between them. This CDR3 has 13 amino acids. The CDR3 DNA is TGCAGTGCTAGAGATCTAGGGTCATATGGCTACACCTTC. Amino acid sequence: CSARDLGSYGYTF.

This clonotype came up many times. V usage is TRBV10-3 and J usage is TRBJ2-1, with 11 bases that match TRBD2. Germline values: CDR1 ENHRY, CDR2 SYGVKD. Losses at the gene ends were 6 bases for V and 2 bases for J; bases not matched to a gene: 9. The CDR3 is made up of 17 amino acids. The CDR3 sequence is CAIRGTGTSGTYNEQFF. The CDR3 nucleotides read TGTGCCATCAGAGGTACCGGGACTAGCGGAACCTACAATGAGCAGTTCTTC.

This clonotype was detected ten times or more. CDR3 DNA: TGTGCCAGCCGACTCGACGGGGCAGTGTACGAGCAGTACTTC. It yields the protein CASRLDGAVYEQYF. The chain is built from TRBV18 and TRBJ2-7, with D perhaps TRBD1 or TRBD2 (5 bases each). In germline, CDR1 is KGHSH, CDR2 LQKENI. The germline V and J ends were trimmed by 8 bases and 4 bases, with 18 bases remaining between them. This CDR3 is built from 14 residues.

Ten or more counts support this clonotype. The chain has TRBV20-1 and TRBJ2-3, with 8 nucleotides matching TRBD2. CDR3 length equals 14 residues. Germline V gene lookup returns CDR1 DFQATT and CDR2 SNEGSKA (reference sequence). J was trimmed by 6 bases and V by 5 bases; bases with no gene match: 10. CDR3 protein: CSAPIRREGDTQYF. The DNA for the CDR3 is TGCAGTGCTCCCATTCGTCGGGAGGGGGATACGCAGTATTTT.

Many counts were recorded for this clonotype. The genes are TRBV20-1 and TRBJ1-5; D ambiguous. Germline V gene data show CDR1 as DFQATT and CDR2 as SNEGSKA (reference sequence). Between the trimmed V and J ends, which lost 1 base and 5 bases, there was a span of 9 bases. The CDR3 is 13 amino acids. In DNA, the CDR3 is TGCAGTGCTAGAGTTCTGGTGGATCAGCCCCAGCATTTT. Translating it yields CSARVLVDQPQHF.

The chain carries TRBV6-1 and TRBJ2-7; no definite D call. This CDR3 region has 13 residues. The V gene lost 2 bases and the J gene lost 6 bases, with 11 bases spanning the gap. In germline, CDR1 is MNHNS, CDR2 SASEGT. The CDR3 DNA reads TGTGCCAGCAGTGAAAATTTTGTGGGCGAGCAGTACGTC. It codes for CASSENFVGEQYV.

This clonotype was observed at least ten times. The chain combines TRBV6-2 or TRBV6-3 with TRBJ2-7, with 8 bases matching TRBD2. This CDR3 spans 15 amino acids. Unmatched junction bases numbered 13, after V lost 6 bases and J lost 6 bases. CDR1 MNHEY and CDR2 SVGEGT come from the germline V gene. The CDR3, as DNA: TGTGCCAGCAGGGCTAGCGGGCTTATGAAGGGCGAGCAGTACGTC. Protein: CASRASGLMKGEQYV.

This clonotype has just a few counts. The chain is built from TRBV20-1 and TRBJ1-2, with no clear D. With 0 bases removed from V and 1 base from J, the gap between germline ends came to 12 bases. The germline gives CDR1 DFQATT, CDR2 SNEGSKA (reference sequence). The CDR3 totals 15 residues. The CDR3 region has the DNA TGCAGTGCTAGAGACCGGGAGGTCTTTAACTATGGCTACACCTTC. Amino acids: CSARDREVFNYGYTF.

This clonotype was detected ten times or more. The chain joins TRBV18 to TRBJ2-1; D is unclear. CDR1 KGHSH and CDR2 LQKENI come from the germline V gene. The V end lost 3 bases, the J end lost 9 bases, and 12 bases lay between the germline ends. This CDR3 has 13 residues. The CDR3 DNA follows: TGTGCCAGCTCACCCTCGGCGATGGGTGAGCAGTTCTTC. It yields the protein CASSPSAMGEQFF. The full variable domain, in which reference TRBV18 and TRBJ2-1 provide the parts outside the CDR3, is NAGVMQNPRHLVRRRGQEARLRCSPMKGHSHVYWYRQLPEEGLKFMVYLQKENIIDESGMPKERFSAEFPKEGPSILRIQQVVRGDSAAYFCASSPSAMGEQFFGPGTRLTVL.

This clonotype has a count of ten or more. J is TRBJ2-3 and V is TRBV5-1; D ambiguous. There are 13 residues in the CDR3. The V and J ends lost 5 bases and 0 bases respectively, with 7 bases between them. CDR1 and CDR2 (germline): SGHRS, YFSETQ. The CDR3 nucleotides read TGCGCCAGCAGACCCGTTAGCACAGATACGCAGTATTTT. Translated: CASRPVSTDTQYF.

This clonotype occurred a few times. J is TRBJ1-1 and V is TRBV12-3 or TRBV12-4; 8 bases map to TRBD1. The junction had 11 bases not matched to a gene; V was cut back by 7 bases and J by 4 bases. CDR3 length equals 15 residues. The CDR3 DNA is TGTGCCAGCACTCCCCGGACAGGGATGAGCACTGAAGCTTTCTTT. It encodes CASTPRTGMSTEAFF.

This clonotype was found many times. The V call is TRBV12-3 or TRBV12-4, the J call TRBJ1-6; D may be TRBD1 (5 bases). The CDR3 has 15 amino acids. V shed 0 bases and J shed 6 bases, with 9 bases lying between them. CDR3 sequence: CASSLAGGSNSPLHF. The CDR3 DNA reads TGTGCCAGCAGTTTAGCCGGGGGTTCTAATTCACCCCTCCACTTT.

The chain employs TRBV5-6 and TRBJ2-1; D possibly corresponds to TRBD2 (6 bases). Trimming cost V 1 base and J 2 bases, with 10 bases left between them. The V gene's germline CDR1 is SGHDT and CDR2 YYEEEE. The CDR3 runs to 15 residues. The CDR3 here is CASSLIAAPYNEQFF. The CDR3, as DNA: TGTGCCAGCAGCTTGATAGCGGCACCCTACAATGAGCAGTTCTTC. Looking up the rest from reference TRBV5-6 and TRBJ2-1 gives the full variable domain: DAGVTQSPTHLIKTRGQQVTLRCSPKSGHDTVSWYQQALGQGPQFIFQYYEEEERQRGNFPDRFSGHQFPNYSSELNVNALLLGDSALYLCASSLIAAPYNEQFFGPGTRLTVL.